This TCR beta chain was recovered during a study of OX40 agonist ivuxolimab in advanced cancers. Study-level background: Ivuxolimab was an agonistic, fully human IgG2 monoclonal antibody directed against OX40 (CD134), a costimulatory receptor. Intravenous ivuxolimab was administered to patients every 2 weeks at six dose levels: 0.01, 0.1, 0.3, 1.5, 3 and 10 mg/kg. Among the 50 to 55 dose-escalation patients, some 20 had hepatocellular carcinoma, about 15 melanoma, 9 renal cell carcinoma and 9 head and neck cancer. A male proportion of approximately 83% and a mean age of approximately 62 years, ranging from roughly 20 to 80, were recorded for the dose-escalation cohort. Prior anti-PD-1, anti-PD-L1 or anti-CTLA-4 therapy was permitted, and checkpoint inhibitors had been received by about 37% of dose-escalation patients. Partial responses occurred in three dose-escalation patients, of whom one had hepatocellular carcinoma and two had cutaneous melanoma. Peripheral TCRbeta sequencing aimed to test whether ivuxolimab altered TCR sequence diversity and caused clonal T-cell expansion. The paper reports the monotherapy dose-escalation portion (N of about 52 patients) of the phase I ivuxolimab trial.

The CDR3 spans 17 residues, from the cysteine through the phenylalanine. CDR3 DNA is the only sequence kept; it has 51 bases, read in frame from the first base. V is trimmed back by 2 bases and J by 3 bases, and the junction contains 11 bases that no gene match accounts for. CDR1 SGHTA and CDR2 FQGNSA are derived from the germline V gene. Genomic DNA was extracted from sorted cells for sequencing of the TCRbeta CDR3 region. The immunoSEQ Assay was used for sequencing of TCRbeta CDR3 regions. The source is immuneACCESS, and TCRdb retained only in-frame sequences with V and J called. Part of the clones is not carried over; for the studies checked, unresolved V genes explain less than half of this, and the remainder is unexplained. Within this sample are under 75,000 clones, with about 83% of them counted one time only. Clones ranked in the top ten supply around 0.84% of the sample. The trial excluded patients who had a history of autoimmune disease or were on systemic immunosuppression. Peripheral blood for TCR sequencing was drawn from every dose cohort at baseline, at cycle 4 day 1 and at cycle 7 day 1. The samples were taken from a phase I, first-in-human, multicenter, open-label dose-escalation trial of ivuxolimab. Adults with locally advanced or metastatic melanoma, renal cell carcinoma, hepatocellular carcinoma or head and neck squamous cell carcinoma were enrolled in the trial. Before TCR sequencing, CD4+ T cells and CD8+ T cells were sorted from peripheral blood as separate populations.

The study at large found these results: Antigen specificity was not determined for the clonally expanded peripheral T cells. After ivuxolimab, more expanded clones were found on average in CD8+ T cells than in CD4+ T cells. At doses of 0.1 to 3.0 mg/kg, clonal expansion of both CD4+ and CD8+ blood T cells was observed from baseline to week 6. Low levels of normalized T-cell clonal expansion were also seen in some patients who did not respond. In the 0.1-3.0 mg/kg groups, partial responders were among the patients with the lowest normalized peripheral clonal expansion, particularly in CD8+ T cells.

With regard to this clone: Its antigen is unknown. There are no base qualities to consult, and no much larger clone falls within one base.

The sequence links TRBV7-2 to TRBJ1-2, and TRBD1 aligns with 8 junction nucleotides. Sequences were derived from CD4+ or CD8+ T cells sorted from blood, sampled in a trial of the OX40 agonist ivuxolimab. This sequence was found in an adult with an advanced solid tumor such as melanoma, head and neck, liver or kidney cancer. The CDR3 reads CASSLLAGGLDYYGYTF. The bases are TGTGCCAGCAGCTTACTGGCAGGGGGCCTCGACTACTATGGCTACACCTTC.